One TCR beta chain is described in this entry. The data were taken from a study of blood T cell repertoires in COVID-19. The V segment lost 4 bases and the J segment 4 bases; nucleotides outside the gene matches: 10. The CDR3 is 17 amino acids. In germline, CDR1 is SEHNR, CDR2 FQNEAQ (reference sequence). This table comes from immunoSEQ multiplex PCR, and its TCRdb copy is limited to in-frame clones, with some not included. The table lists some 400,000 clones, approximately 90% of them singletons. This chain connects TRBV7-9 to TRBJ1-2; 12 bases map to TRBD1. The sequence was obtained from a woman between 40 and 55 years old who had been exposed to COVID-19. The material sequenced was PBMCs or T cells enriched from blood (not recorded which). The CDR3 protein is CASSSLGTGGILYGYTF. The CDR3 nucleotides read TGTGCCAGCAGCTCCCTGGGGACAGGGGGCATACTCTATGGCTACACCTTC.